These 6 T cell receptor beta chains were sequenced from one sample in a study of blood T cell repertoires in COVID-19. Measured with immunoSEQ multiplex PCR; TCRdb has only the in-frame clones, and not every one. This table holds 250,000 or so clones, about nine tenths found once. Sequencing input: PBMCs or T cells enriched from blood (not recorded which). The source of these receptors is a woman in her thirties with acute COVID-19.

The CDR3 loop reads CASSEAARGRPSGANVLTF. The CDR3 DNA reads TGTGCCAGCAGTGAAGCGGCCAGGGGGCGACCCTCTGGGGCCAACGTCCTGACTTTC. The chain links TRBV2 to TRBJ2-6, with TRBD1 matching over 8 bases. Germline CDR1 is SNHLY and CDR2 is FYNNEI. V lost 0 bases to trimming and J lost 0 bases; unmatched junction nucleotides: 7. The CDR3 is 19 residues long. Supplemented by reference TRBV2 and TRBJ2-6, the full variable domain reads EPEVTQTPSHQVTQMGQEVILRCVPISNHLYFYWYRQILGQKVEFLVSFYNNEISEKSEIFDDQFSVERPDGSNFTLKIRSTKLEDSAMYFCASSEAARGRPSGANVLTFGAGSRLTVL.

The V gene is TRBV6-4, the J gene TRBJ2-3; unclear D gene. Trimming took 6 bases from V and 2 from J, leaving 15 bases between them. CDR3 length: 15 residues. Germline loops: CDR1 MRHNA, CDR2 SNTAGT. The CDR3 spells CASSPDPSTTDTQYF. CDR3 DNA sequence: TGTGCCAGCAGCCCAGATCCTTCCACCACAGATACGCAGTATTTT.

V is TRBV13 and J is TRBJ2-1; TRBD2 agrees at 15 bases. The length of the CDR3 is 15 residues. Germline CDR1 PRHDT, CDR2 FYEKMQ (reference sequence). The trim removed 4 bases at V and 6 bases at J, leaving 1 base unmatched. In DNA, the CDR3 is TGTGCCAGCAGCTCGGGACTAGCGGGGGGCAATGAGCAGTTCTTC. The encoded protein is CASSSGLAGGNEQFF.

V and J are TRBV5-1 and TRBJ2-7; TRBD2 matches 7 bases. Germline-derived CDR1 and CDR2 are SGHRS and YFSETQ. The V and J ends lost 3 bases and 4 bases, in that order; junction bases with no gene match: 7. The CDR3 contains 14 residues. The CDR3 DNA reads TGCGCCAGCAGCTCGGCGGGGGTAGGGTACGAGCAGTACTTC. Its translation: CASSSAGVGYEQYF.

This chain links TRBV7-9 with TRBJ2-2, with TRBD1 as a possible D gene (5 bases). The CDR3 contains 14 residues. Germline V gene data show CDR1 as SEHNR and CDR2 as FQNEAQ (reference sequence). Trimming took 5 bases from V and 3 from J, leaving 10 bases between them. The CDR3 region is CASSPRQYTGELFF. In DNA form, the CDR3 reads TGTGCCAGCAGCCCAAGACAGTACACCGGGGAGCTGTTTTTT.

The table lists this clone with a count of one. The rearrangement uses TRBV19 and TRBJ1-1; D ambiguous. V dropped 3 bases and J dropped 1 base, with 6 bases sitting between them. CDR1 LNHDA and CDR2 SQIVND come from the germline V gene (reference sequence). The CDR3 length is 13 residues. In DNA form, the CDR3 reads TGTGCCAGTAGTATGACACCGAACACTGAAGCTTTCTTT. This encodes CASSMTPNTEAFF. The full variable domain, its missing parts supplied by reference TRBV19 and TRBJ1-1, is DGGITQSPKYLFRKEGQNVTLSCEQNLNHDAMYWYRQDPGQGLRLIYYSQIVNDFQKGDIAEGYSVSREKKESFPLTVTSAQKNPTAFYLCASSMTPNTEAFFGQGTRLTVV.